These 10 T cell receptor beta chains came from one sample sequenced in a study of monozygotic twins with inflammatory bowel disease. TCRdb reprocessed the 5' RACE reads, keeping one entry per CDR3 protein, no DNA. The table lists around 450,000 distinct CDR3 sequences. The specimen was blood. The source of these receptors is a human donor with ulcerative colitis or Crohn's disease, or a healthy co-twin of an affected twin (not recorded which).

The chain recombines TRBV10-3 with TRBJ2-2; TCRdb returns TRBD1, unconfirmable since there is no DNA. Germline V lookup: CDR1 ENHRY, CDR2 SYGVKD. The CDR3 runs to 13 residues. The CDR3 here is CAITGGEGGELFF.

The V and J genes are TRBV25-1 and TRBJ2-7; there is no DNA to check the TCRdb D call of TRBD1. The CDR3 extends over 12 amino acids. Germline V gene lookup returns CDR1 MGHDK and CDR2 SYGVNS. CDR3 in amino acids: CASSSPGQRDYF.

The chain carries TRBV6-1 and TRBJ1-5; there is no DNA to check the TCRdb D call of TRBD1. This CDR3 is 13 amino acids long. From germline, CDR1 is MNHNS and CDR2 SASEGT. CDR3 sequence reads: CASLGQGFEPQHF.

The J gene is TRBJ2-1, the V gene TRBV7-8; TCRdb selects TRBD2, and the lack of DNA leaves this call unchecked. CDR1 SGHVS and CDR2 FQNEAQ come from the germline V gene. This CDR3 has 17 amino acids. The CDR3 region is CASSLAGTFSSYNEQFF.

The rearrangement joins TRBV4-1 to TRBJ1-5; with no DNA, the TCRdb D assignment of TRBD1 cannot be verified. CDR1 is MGHRA, CDR2 YSYEKL, per germline. The CDR3 extends over 15 amino acids. CDR3 amino acids: CASSQDTGLNQPQHF.

The chain couples TRBV19 to TRBJ2-1; TCRdb selects TRBD1, and the lack of DNA leaves this call unchecked. The length of the CDR3 is 17 residues. CDR1 and CDR2 (germline): LNHDA, SQIVND (reference sequence). The CDR3 loop reads CASSIWVAAGGHNEQFF.

The V and J genes are TRBV6-1 and TRBJ1-1; as DNA is missing, the TRBD1 call by TCRdb cannot be tested. Germline V lookup: CDR1 MNHNS, CDR2 SASEGT. The CDR3 consists of 14 residues. The CDR3 spells CASSAVRVNTEAFF.

The rearrangement joins TRBV7-2 to TRBJ1-2; the TCRdb D gene call, TRBD1, has no DNA to confirm it. The CDR3 is 15 residues long. CDR1 and CDR2 (germline): SGHTA, FQGNSA. Here the CDR3 reads CASTKYGGLNYGYTF.

This chain uses TRBV3-1 with TRBJ2-5; TCRdb gives TRBD1 as the D gene, but with no DNA this cannot be confirmed. CDR1 is LGHDT and CDR2 is YNNKEL in the germline V gene (reference sequence). This CDR3 contains 16 residues. This chain's CDR3 is CASSPYGGSVQETQYF.

CDR3 region: CASSFGGKTKNIQYF. The V call is TRBV7-9, the J call TRBJ2-4; TCRdb's D call of TRBD2 is untestable without DNA. Germline CDR1 SEHNR, CDR2 FQNEAQ (reference sequence). This CDR3 is built from 15 residues.